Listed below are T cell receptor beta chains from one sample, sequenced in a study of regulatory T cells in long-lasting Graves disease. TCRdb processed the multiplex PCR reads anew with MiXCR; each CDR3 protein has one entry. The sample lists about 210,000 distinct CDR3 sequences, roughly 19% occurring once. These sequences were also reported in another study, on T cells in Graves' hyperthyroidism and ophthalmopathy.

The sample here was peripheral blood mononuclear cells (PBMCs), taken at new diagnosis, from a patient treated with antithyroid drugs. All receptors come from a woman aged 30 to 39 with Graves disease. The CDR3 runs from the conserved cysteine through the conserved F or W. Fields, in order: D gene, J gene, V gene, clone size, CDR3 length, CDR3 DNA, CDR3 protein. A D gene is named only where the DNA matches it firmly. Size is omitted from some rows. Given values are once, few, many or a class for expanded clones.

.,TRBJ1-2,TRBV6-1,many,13,TGTGCCAGCAGCATCGGACAGACCTATGGCTACACCTTC,CASSIGQTYGYTF
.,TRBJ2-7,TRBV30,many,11,TGTGCCTGGAGTGTAGGAAGTGAGCAGTACTTC,CAWSVGSEQYF
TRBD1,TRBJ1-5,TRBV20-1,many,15,TGCAGTGCTAGGGCTAACAGGGGGCTGGATCAGCCCCAGCATTTT,CSARANRGLDQPQHF
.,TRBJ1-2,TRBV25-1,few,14,TGTGCCAGCAGTGATCCATGGGGGGGTGGTGGCTACACCTTC,CASSDPWGGGGYTF
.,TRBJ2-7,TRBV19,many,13,TGTGCCAGTAGGCGACAGGTTCCGGGGGAGCAGTACTTC,CASRRQVPGEQYF
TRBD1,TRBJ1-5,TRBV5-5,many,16,TGTGCCAGCAGCGACGGGACAGGCAGAACCAATCAGCCCCAGCATTTT,CASSDGTGRTNQPQHF
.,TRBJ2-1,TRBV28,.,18,TGTGCCAGCAGTTTATCCACTCTGGGAGGCAGCGAAGACAATGAGCAGTTCTTC,CASSLSTLGGSEDNEQFF
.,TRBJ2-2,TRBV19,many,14,TGTGCCAGTACCTACAGGGTTTCAGGCGGGGAGCTGTTTTTT,CASTYRVSGGELFF
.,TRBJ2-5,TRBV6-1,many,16,TGTGCCAGCAGTGCCTTAGGGCAGGGTAACCAAGAGACCCAGTACTTC,CASSALGQGNQETQYF
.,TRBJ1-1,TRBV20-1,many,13,TGCAGTGCACATAGGACAGCGAACACTGAAGCTTTCTTT,CSAHRTANTEAFF
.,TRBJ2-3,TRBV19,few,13,TGTGCCAGTAGTATATGGGCGACAGATACGCAGTATTTT,CASSIWATDTQYF
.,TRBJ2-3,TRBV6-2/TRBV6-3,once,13,TGTGCCAGCCGAGGGAGGCCCACAGATACGCAGTATTTT,CASRGRPTDTQYF
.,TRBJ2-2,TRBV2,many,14,TGTGCCAGCAGGCATAGGGGGGATCCCGGGGAGCTGTTTTTT,CASRHRGDPGELFF
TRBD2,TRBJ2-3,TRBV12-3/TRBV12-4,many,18,TGTGCCAGCAGCCCCACGGGACTAGCGGGGGGGAAAACAGATACGCAGTATTTT,CASSPTGLAGGKTDTQYF
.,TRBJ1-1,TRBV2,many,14,TGTGCCAGCAGGCTCAGGGCCCTGAACACTGAAGCTTTCTTT,CASRLRALNTEAFF
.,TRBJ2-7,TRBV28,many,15,TGTGCCAGCAGTTTATACGGACAGTGGATTGACGAGCAGTACTTC,CASSLYGQWIDEQYF
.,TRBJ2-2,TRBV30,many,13,TGTGCCTGGAGTTCTGGCCCCACCGGGGAGCTGTTTTTT,CAWSSGPTGELFF
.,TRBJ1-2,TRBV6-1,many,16,TGTGCCAGCAGTGAAGTGGGGACCGGAAGACGCTATGGCTACACCTTC,CASSEVGTGRRYGYTF
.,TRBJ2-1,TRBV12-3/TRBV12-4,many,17,TGTGCCAGCACCTTACTTTCTAGCGCCAGCTCCTACAATGAGCAGTTCTTC,CASTLLSSASSYNEQFF
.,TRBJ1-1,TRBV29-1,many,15,TGCAGCGTAGCAGGGGCCGGGCAGGGAAGCACTGAAGCTTTCTTT,CSVAGAGQGSTEAFF
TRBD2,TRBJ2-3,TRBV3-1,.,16,TGTGCCAGCAGCCAAGTACTAGCGGGAGTGACAGATACGCAGTATTTT,CASSQVLAGVTDTQYF
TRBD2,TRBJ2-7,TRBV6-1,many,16,TGTGCCAGCAGTGGACTAGCGGGGGTCTCGTCCTACGAGCAGTACTTC,CASSGLAGVSSYEQYF
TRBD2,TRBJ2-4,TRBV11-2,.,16,TGTGCCAGCAGGACCCCGGGCGGGAGAGAGGGACACATTCAGTACTTC,CASRTPGGREGHIQYF
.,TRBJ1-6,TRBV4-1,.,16,TGCGCCAGCAGCCAAGCACTGGGCAGGATTAATTCACCCCTCCACTTT,CASSQALGRINSPLHF
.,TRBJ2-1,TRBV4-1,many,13,TGCGCCAGCAGCCCGGGAGTTGGGGATGAGCAGTTCTTC,CASSPGVGDEQFF
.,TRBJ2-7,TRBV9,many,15,TGTGCCAGCAGCGTTGGGACCGCTAGCTCCTACGAGCAGTACTTC,CASSVGTASSYEQYF
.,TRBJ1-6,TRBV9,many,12,TGTGCCAGCAGCGTAGCCCCCCTACCCCTCCACTTT,CASSVAPLPLHF
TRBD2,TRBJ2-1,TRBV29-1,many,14,TGCAGCGGGGTGCGGGGGATAAGGAACAATGAGCAGTTCTTC,CSGVRGIRNNEQFF
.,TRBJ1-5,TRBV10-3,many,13,TGTGCCATCAGTAGAGAAGGCAATCAGCCCCAGCATTTT,CAISREGNQPQHF
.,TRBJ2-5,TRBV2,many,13,TGTGCCAGCAGTGCCGGGAGTTTGGAGACCCAGTACTTC,CASSAGSLETQYF
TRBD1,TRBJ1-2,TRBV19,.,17,TGTGCCAGTAGTTCCCCCGCCCGGGACAGGGTTGTTCGGGGCTACACCTTC,CASSSPARDRVVRGYTF
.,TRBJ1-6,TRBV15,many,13,TGTGCCACCAGCAGGGGTAGCAATTCACCCCTCCACTTT,CATSRGSNSPLHF
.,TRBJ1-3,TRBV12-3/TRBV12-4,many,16,TGTGCCAGCAGTTTTTGGCAGGGATTATCTGGAAACACCATATATTTT,CASSFWQGLSGNTIYF
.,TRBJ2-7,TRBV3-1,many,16,TGTGCCAGCAGCCCCTACCGGGACGGCTCTTCCTACGAGCAGTACTTC,CASSPYRDGSSYEQYF
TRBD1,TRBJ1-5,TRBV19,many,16,TGTGCCAGTAGTCCCCTGACAGGGGCTAGCAATCAGCCCCAGCATTTT,CASSPLTGASNQPQHF
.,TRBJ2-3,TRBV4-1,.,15,TGCGCCAGCAGCCAATATAACAGGGTCACAGATACGCAGTATTTT,CASSQYNRVTDTQYF
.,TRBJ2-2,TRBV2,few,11,TGTGCCAGCTCCGGGCACGGGGAGCTGTTTTTT,CASSGHGELFF
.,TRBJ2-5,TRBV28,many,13,TGTGCCAGCATTAGGACATATCAAGAGACCCAGTACTTC,CASIRTYQETQYF
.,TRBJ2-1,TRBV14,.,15,TGTGCCAGCAGCCCCGAGGCAATCTCCTACAATGAGCAGTTCTTC,CASSPEAISYNEQFF
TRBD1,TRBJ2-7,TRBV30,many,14,TGTGCCTGGAGCCCCACCGGGACAGGGTACGAGCAGTACTTC,CAWSPTGTGYEQYF
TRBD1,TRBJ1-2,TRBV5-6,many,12,TGTGCCAGCAGCGCGGTGGGACAGCCTTCCATCTTC,CASSAVGQPSIF
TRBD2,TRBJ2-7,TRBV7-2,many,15,TGTGCCAGCAGCGCCGGCGGGGGGCTCGGGCTCGAGCAGTACTTC,CASSAGGGLGLEQYF
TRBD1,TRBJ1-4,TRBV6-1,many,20,TGTGCCAGCAGTCGCTTAAACAGGGGGCGCGAACTAGGAACTAATGAAAAACTGTTTTTT,CASSRLNRGRELGTNEKLFF
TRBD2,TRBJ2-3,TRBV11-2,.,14,TGTGCCAGCAGTCCGCAGGGAGGGACAGATACGCAGTATTTT,CASSPQGGTDTQYF
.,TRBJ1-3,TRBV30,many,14,TGTGCCTGGAGTTCTCCCGGAGGTGGAAACACCATATATTTT,CAWSSPGGGNTIYF
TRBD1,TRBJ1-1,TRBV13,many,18,TGTGCCAGCAACCAACGAGGCGGGACAGGGGGCGATGGCACTGAAGCTTTCTTT,CASNQRGGTGGDGTEAFF
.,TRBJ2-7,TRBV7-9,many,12,TGTGCCAGCAGCCGTTCGATTTACGAGCAGTACTTC,CASSRSIYEQYF
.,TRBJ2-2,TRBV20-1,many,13,TGCAGTGCTAGGGACCGGGTCACCGGGGAGCTGTTTTTT,CSARDRVTGELFF
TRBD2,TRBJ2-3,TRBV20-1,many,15,TGCAGTGCCCCGGGGGCGGGAGGGCCCGCAGATACGCAGTATTTT,CSAPGAGGPADTQYF
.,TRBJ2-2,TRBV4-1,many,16,TGCGCCAGCAGCCAAGAGCCTAGACCAGCCACCGGGGAGCTGTTTTTT,CASSQEPRPATGELFF
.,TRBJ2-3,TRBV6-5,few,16,TGTGCCAGCAGTTACCTGCCGGGATCTAGCACAGATACGCAGTATTTT,CASSYLPGSSTDTQYF